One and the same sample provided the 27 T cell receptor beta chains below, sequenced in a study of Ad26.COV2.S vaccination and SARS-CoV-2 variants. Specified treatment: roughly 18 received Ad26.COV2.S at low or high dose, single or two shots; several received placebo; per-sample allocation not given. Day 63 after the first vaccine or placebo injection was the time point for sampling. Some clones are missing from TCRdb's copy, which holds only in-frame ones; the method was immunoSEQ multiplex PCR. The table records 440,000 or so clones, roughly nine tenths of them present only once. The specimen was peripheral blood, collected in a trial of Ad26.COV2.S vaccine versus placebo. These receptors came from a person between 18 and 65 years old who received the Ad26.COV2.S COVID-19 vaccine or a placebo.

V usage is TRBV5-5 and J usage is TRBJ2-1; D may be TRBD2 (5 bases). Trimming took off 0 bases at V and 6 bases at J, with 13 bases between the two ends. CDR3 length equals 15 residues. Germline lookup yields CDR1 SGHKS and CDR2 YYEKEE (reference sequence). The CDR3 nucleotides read TGTGCCAGCAGCTTGGCGGGGTCCCTTGGCAATGAGCAGTTCTTC. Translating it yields CASSLAGSLGNEQFF.

CDR3 DNA sequence: TGTGCCAGCAGCGTATTAAGGACGGCCAACACTGAAGCTTTCTTT. Translating gives CASSVLRTANTEAFF. The chain is built from TRBV7-9 and TRBJ1-1; D unresolved. With 5 bases removed from V and 2 bases from J, the gap between germline ends came to 15 bases. Per the germline V gene, CDR1 is SEHNR and CDR2 is FQNEAQ (reference sequence). This CDR3 has 15 amino acids.

CDR3 sequence: CASSPNPRGPFYEQYF. The CDR3 DNA reads as TGTGCCAGCAGCCCGAACCCCCGGGGTCCCTTCTACGAGCAGTACTTC. The chain is built from TRBV7-2 and TRBJ2-7, with D maybe TRBD2 (5 bases). CDR1 and CDR2 from the germline V gene are SGHTA and FQGNSA. CDR3 length: 16 amino acids. V was shortened by 5 bases and J by 3 bases, with 20 bases between the two germline ends.

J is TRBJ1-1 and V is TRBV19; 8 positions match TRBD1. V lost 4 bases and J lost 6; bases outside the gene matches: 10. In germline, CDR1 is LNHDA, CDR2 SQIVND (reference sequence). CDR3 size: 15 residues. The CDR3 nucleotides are TGTGCCAGTAGTACCAGACAGGGGAGAGGCGCTGAAGCTTTCTTT. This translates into CASSTRQGRGAEAFF.

Written as DNA, the CDR3 is TGTGCCAGCAGCCCCGGAGCCTCCTATAATTCACCCCTCCACTTT. Amino acid sequence: CASSPGASYNSPLHF. This sequence joins TRBV6-2 or TRBV6-3 and TRBJ1-6; D gene unclear. Germline CDR1 is MNHEY and CDR2 is SVGEGT. V was pared by 6 bases and J by 0 bases, with 9 bases between. The CDR3 has 15 residues.

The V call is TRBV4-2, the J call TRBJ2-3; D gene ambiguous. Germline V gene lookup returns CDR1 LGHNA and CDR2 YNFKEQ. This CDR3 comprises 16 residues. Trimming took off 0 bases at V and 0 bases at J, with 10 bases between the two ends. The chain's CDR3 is CASSQDPAKSTDTQYF. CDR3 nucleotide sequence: TGTGCCAGCAGCCAAGACCCAGCGAAGAGCACAGATACGCAGTATTTT.

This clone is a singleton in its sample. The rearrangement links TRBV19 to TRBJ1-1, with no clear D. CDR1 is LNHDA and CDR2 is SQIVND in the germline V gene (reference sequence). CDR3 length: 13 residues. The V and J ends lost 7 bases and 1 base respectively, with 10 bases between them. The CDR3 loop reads CASTYGWNTEAFF. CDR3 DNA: TGTGCCAGTACGTACGGGTGGAACACTGAAGCTTTCTTT.

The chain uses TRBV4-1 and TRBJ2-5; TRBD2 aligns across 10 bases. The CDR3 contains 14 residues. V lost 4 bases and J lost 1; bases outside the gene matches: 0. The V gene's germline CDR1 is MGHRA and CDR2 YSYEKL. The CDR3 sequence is CASSRTSGQETQYF. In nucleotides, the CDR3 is TGCGCCAGCAGCCGGACTAGCGGCCAAGAGACCCAGTACTTC.

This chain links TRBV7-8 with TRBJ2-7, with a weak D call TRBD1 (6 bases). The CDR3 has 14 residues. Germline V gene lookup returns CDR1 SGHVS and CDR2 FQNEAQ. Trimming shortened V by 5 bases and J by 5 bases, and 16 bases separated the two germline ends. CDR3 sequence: CASSPAQGSDEQYF. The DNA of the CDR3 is TGTGCCAGCAGCCCCGCACAGGGCTCGGACGAGCAGTACTTC.

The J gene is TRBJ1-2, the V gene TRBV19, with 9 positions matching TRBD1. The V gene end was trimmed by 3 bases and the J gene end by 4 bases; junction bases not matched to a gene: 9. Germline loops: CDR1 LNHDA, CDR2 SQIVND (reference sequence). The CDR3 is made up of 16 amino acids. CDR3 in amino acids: CASSIGARDRVYGYTF. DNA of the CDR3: TGTGCCAGTAGTATTGGCGCCCGGGACAGGGTCTATGGCTACACCTTC.

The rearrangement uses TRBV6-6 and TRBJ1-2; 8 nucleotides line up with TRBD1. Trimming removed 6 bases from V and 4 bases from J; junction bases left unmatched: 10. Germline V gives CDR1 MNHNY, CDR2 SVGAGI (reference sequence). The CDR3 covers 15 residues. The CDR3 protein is CASSLTGDSPYGYTF. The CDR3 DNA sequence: TGTGCCAGCAGCCTGACAGGGGATTCGCCCTATGGCTACACCTTC.

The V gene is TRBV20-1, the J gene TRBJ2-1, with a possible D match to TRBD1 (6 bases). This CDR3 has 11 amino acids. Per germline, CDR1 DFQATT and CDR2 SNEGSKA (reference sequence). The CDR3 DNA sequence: TGCAGCGTCGAGGGGGTAGGGGAGCAGTTCTTC. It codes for CSVEGVGEQFF.

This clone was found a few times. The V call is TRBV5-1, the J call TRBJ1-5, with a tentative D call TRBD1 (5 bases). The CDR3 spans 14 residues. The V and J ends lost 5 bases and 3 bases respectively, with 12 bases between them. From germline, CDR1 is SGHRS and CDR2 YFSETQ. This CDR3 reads CASSPGTVNQPQHF. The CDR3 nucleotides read TGCGCCAGCAGTCCCGGGACCGTCAATCAGCCCCAGCATTTT.

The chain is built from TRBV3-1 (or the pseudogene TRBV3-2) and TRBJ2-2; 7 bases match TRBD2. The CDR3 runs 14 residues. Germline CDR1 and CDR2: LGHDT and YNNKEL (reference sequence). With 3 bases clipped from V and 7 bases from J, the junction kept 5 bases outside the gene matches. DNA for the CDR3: TGTGCCAGCAGCCAGAGCGGGGCGAACGGGGAGCTGTTTTTT. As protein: CASSQSGANGELFF.

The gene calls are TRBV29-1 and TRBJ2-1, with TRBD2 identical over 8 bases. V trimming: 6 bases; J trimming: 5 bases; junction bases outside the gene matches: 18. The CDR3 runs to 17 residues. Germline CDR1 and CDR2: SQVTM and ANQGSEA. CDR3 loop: CSVRRGASGPHDNEQFF. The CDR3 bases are TGCAGCGTCAGGAGGGGGGCTAGCGGGCCTCATGACAATGAGCAGTTCTTC.

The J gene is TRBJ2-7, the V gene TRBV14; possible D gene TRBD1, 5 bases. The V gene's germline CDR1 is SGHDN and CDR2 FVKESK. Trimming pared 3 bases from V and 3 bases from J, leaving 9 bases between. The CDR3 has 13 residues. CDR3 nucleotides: TGTGCCAGCAGCCAGAACCAGGGCTACGAGCAGTACTTC. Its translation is CASSQNQGYEQYF.

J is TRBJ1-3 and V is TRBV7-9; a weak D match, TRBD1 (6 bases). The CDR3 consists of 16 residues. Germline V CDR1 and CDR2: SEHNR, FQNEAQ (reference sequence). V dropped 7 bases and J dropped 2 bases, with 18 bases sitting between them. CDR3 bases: TGTGCCAGCACCTTTCCGCGATCAGGGGCTGGAAACACCATATATTTT. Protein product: CASTFPRSGAGNTIYF.

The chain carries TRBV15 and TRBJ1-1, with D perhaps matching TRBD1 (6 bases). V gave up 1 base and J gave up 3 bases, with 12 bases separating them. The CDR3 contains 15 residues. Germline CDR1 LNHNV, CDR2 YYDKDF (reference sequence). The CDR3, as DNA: TGTGCCACCAGCAGAGGTACAGGGTACGACACTGAAGCTTTCTTT. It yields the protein CATSRGTGYDTEAFF.

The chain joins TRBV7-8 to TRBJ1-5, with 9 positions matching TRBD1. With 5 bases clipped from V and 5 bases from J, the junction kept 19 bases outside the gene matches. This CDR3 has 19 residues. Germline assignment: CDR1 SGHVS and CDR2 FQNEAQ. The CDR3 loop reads CASSKMGTGLDSEDQPQHF. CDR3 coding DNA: TGTGCCAGCAGCAAAATGGGGACAGGGCTAGATTCCGAGGATCAGCCCCAGCATTTT.

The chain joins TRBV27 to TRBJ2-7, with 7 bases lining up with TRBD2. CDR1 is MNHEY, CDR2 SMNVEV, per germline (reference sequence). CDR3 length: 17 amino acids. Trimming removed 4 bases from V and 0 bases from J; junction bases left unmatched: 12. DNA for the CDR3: TGTGCCAGCAGTTCCGCCCTGGGGGGAGGGCACTCCTACGAGCAGTACTTC. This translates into CASSSALGGGHSYEQYF.

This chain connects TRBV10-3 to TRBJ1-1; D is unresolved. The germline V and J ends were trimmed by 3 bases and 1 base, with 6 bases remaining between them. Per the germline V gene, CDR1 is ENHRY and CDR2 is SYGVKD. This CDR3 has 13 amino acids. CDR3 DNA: TGTGCCATCAGTGATCGCGGGAACACTGAAGCTTTCTTT. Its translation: CAISDRGNTEAFF.

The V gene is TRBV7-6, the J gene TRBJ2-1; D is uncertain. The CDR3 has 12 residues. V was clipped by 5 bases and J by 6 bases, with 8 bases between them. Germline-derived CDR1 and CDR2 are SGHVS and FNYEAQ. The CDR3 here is CASSPRANEQFF. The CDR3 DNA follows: TGTGCCAGCAGCCCCCGGGCCAATGAGCAGTTCTTC.

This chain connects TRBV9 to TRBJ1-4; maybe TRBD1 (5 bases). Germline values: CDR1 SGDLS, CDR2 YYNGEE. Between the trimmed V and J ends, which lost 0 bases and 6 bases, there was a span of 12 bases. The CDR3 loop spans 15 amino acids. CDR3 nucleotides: TGTGCCAGCAGCGTAGTCGACAGTCCTCATGAAAAACTGTTTTTT. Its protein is CASSVVDSPHEKLFF.

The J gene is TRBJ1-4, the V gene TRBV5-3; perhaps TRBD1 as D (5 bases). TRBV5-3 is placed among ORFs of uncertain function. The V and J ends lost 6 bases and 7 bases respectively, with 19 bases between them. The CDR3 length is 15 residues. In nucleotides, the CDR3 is TGTGCCAGAACCGGCACCTCGGACACCCCTGAAAAACTGTTTTTT. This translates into CARTGTSDTPEKLFF.

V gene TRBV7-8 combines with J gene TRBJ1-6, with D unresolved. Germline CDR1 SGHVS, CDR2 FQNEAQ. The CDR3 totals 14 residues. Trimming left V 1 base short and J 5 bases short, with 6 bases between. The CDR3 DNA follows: TGTGCCAGCAGCTTAGTTCCTAATAATTCACCCCTCCACTTT. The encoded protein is CASSLVPNNSPLHF.

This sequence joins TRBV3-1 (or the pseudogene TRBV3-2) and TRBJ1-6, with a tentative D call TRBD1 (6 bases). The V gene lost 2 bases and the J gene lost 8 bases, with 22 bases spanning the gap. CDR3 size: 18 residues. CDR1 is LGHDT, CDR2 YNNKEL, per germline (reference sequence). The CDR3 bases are TGTGCCAGCAGCCAATCATCAACGGGGGGGCGAATGGATTCACCCCTCCACTTT. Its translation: CASSQSSTGGRMDSPLHF.

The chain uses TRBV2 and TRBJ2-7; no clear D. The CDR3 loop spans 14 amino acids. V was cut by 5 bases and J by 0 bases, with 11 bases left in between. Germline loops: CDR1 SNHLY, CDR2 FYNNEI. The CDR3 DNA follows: TGTGCCAGCAGTAGGACGGTAAGCTCCTACGAGCAGTACTTC. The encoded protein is CASSRTVSSYEQYF.